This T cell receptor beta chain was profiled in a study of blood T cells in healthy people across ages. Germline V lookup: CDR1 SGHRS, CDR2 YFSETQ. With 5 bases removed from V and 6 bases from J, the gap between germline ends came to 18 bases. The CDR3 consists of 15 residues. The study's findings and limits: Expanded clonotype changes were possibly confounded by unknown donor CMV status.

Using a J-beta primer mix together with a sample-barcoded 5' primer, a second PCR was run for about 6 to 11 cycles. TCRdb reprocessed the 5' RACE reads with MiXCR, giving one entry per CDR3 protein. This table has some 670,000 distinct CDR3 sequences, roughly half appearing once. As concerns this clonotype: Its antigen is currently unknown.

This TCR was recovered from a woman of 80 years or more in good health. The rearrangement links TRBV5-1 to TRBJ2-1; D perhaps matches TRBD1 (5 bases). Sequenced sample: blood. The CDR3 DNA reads TGCGCCAGCAGAATAGGACACGTCACGGCCAATGAGCAGTTCTTC. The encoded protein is CASRIGHVTANEQFF.